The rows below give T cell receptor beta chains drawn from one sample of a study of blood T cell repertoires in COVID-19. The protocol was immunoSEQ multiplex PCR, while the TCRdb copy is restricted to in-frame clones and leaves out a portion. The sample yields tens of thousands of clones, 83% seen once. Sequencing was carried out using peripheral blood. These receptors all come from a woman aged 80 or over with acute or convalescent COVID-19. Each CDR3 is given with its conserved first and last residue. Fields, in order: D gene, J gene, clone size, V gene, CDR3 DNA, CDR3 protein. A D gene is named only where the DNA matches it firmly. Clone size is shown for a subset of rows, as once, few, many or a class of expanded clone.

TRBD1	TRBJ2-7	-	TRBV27	TGTGCCAGCAGCCACCGGGACAGGGCCTCCTACGAGCAGTACTTC	CASSHRDRASYEQYF
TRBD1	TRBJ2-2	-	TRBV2	TGTGCCATCCGGGACAGGGGATACACCGGGGAGCTGTTTTTT	CAIRDRGYTGELFF
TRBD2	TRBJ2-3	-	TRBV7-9	TGTGCCAGCAGCCGGGGACTAGCGGGAGCTCGGGGAGATACGCAGTATTTT	CASSRGLAGARGDTQYF
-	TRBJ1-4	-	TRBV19	TGTGCCAGTAGTTTATATGTGACAGCGCTAAATGAAAAACTGTTTTTT	CASSLYVTALNEKLFF
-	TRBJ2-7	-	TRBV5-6	TGTGCCAGCAGACGCGGCCCTGACGTGAACCCCAACGAGCAGTACTTC	CASRRGPDVNPNEQYF
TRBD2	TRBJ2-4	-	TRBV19	TGTGCCAGTAGTATTTTCCTAGCGGGACCCAAAAACATTCAGTACTTC	CASSIFLAGPKNIQYF
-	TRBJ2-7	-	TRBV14	TGTGCCAGCAGCCACTCCCAGTTGGAGCAGTACTTC	CASSHSQLEQYF
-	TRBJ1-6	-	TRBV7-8	TGTGCCAGCAGCGTAGCCCTTCCCAATTCACCCCTCCACTTT	CASSVALPNSPLHF
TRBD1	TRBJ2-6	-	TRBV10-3	TGTGCCATCAGTGCCGGGGACAGGGGGCTCGGGGCCAACGTCCTGACTTTC	CAISAGDRGLGANVLTF
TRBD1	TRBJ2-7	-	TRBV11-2	TGTGCCAGCAGCTTTGGACAGGGGGCGTTCTACGAGCAGTACTTC	CASSFGQGAFYEQYF
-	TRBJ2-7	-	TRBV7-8	TGTGCCAGCAGCTTCGGGTTAGCCTCTTACGAGCAGTACTTC	CASSFGLASYEQYF
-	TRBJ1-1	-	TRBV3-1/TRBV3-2	TGTGCCAGCAGCCAAGAGTTCAGGGCCACTGAAGCTTTCTTT	CASSQEFRATEAFF
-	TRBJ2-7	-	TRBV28	TGTGCCAGCAGTTTCCCGAGAGCCGCAGGGCCTTACGAGCAGTACTTC	CASSFPRAAGPYEQYF
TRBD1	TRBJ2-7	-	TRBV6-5	TGTGCCAGCAGCCGGGGACAGGGGGCCTACGAGCAGTACTTC	CASSRGQGAYEQYF
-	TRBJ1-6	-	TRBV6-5	TGTGCCAGCAGACTAAGCGGACAGCCTCTCCACTTT	CASRLSGQPLHF
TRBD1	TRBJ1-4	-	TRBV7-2	TGTGCCAGCAGCCCCTGGACAGGGAGTAATGAAAAACTGTTTTTT	CASSPWTGSNEKLFF
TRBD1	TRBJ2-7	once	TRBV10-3	TGTGCCATCAGTGCCGGGACAGGGGAGGTCGAGCAGTACTTC	CAISAGTGEVEQYF
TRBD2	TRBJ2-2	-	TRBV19	TGTGCCAGTAGTATAAGACTAGCGGACCGTTACGCGAACACCGGGGAGCTGTTTTTT	CASSIRLADRYANTGELFF
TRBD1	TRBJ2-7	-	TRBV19	TGTGCCAGTAGTCGGAGGGCAGGGGGCGCCTACGAGCAGTACTTC	CASSRRAGGAYEQYF
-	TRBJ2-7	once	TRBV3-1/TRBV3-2	TGTGCCAGCAGCCAAGGTACAGGGATAAGCTCCTACGAGCAGTACTTC	CASSQGTGISSYEQYF
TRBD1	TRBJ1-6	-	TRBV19	TGTGCCAGTAGTGCACTGGGACAGGGGAACTCACCCCTCCACTTT	CASSALGQGNSPLHF
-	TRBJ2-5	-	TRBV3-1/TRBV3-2	TGTGCCAGCAGCCAAGATCAGTTCTGGTTGGGGGCGAGGGAGACCCAGTACTTC	CASSQDQFWLGARETQYF
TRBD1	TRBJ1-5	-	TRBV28	TGTGCCAGCAGCTCGACAGGGGCTAGTCAGCCCCAGCATTTT	CASSSTGASQPQHF
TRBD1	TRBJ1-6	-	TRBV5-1	TGCGCCAGCAGCCAGCGGACAGGGGCTGGCTCACCCCTCCACTTT	CASSQRTGAGSPLHF
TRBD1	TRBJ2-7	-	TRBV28	TGTGCCAGCAGTCCCGGGACAGGGTTTTACGAGCAGTACTTC	CASSPGTGFYEQYF
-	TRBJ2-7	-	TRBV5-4	TGTGCCAGCAGCTTTAACGGTTACGAGCAGTACTTC	CASSFNGYEQYF
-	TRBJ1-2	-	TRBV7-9	TGTGCCAGCAGCTTAGTTAGCGACACGTACTATGGCTACACCTTC	CASSLVSDTYYGYTF
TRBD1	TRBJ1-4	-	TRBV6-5	TGTGCCAGCAGCCACCTCCCCAGGGGGGATGAAAAACTGTTTTTT	CASSHLPRGDEKLFF
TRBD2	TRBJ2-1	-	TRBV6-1	TGTGCCAGCAGTGCCAGGGGAACTAGCGGGTCCTACAATGAGCAGTTCTTC	CASSARGTSGSYNEQFF
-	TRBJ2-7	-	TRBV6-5	TGTGCCAGCAGGAAACAGGAGTACTCCTACGAGCAGTACTTC	CASRKQEYSYEQYF
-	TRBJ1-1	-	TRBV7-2	TGTGCCAGCAGAACACCTAGGGGCGGAAACACTGAAGCTTTCTTT	CASRTPRGGNTEAFF
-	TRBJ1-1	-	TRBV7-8	TGTGCCAGCAGCCCCGGGTTCACTGAAGCTTTCTTT	CASSPGFTEAFF
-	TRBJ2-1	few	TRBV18	TGTGCCAGCTCACCCGCTAGCGTTTGGGATGAGCAGTTCTTC	CASSPASVWDEQFF
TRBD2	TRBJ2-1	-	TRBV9	TGTGCCAGCAGCGTAGGGTGGGAGGGGTACAATGAGCAGTTCTTC	CASSVGWEGYNEQFF
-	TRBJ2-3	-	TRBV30	TGTGCCTGGAGTACGAGCGGAGCTAGCACAGATACGCAGTATTTT	CAWSTSGASTDTQYF
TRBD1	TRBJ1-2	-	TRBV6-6	TGTGCCAGCAGTGCCCAGACAGGGGACTATGGCTACACCTTC	CASSAQTGDYGYTF
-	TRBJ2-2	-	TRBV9	TGTGCCAGCAGCGGGGGACCCGGGGGTACCGGGGAGCTGTTTTTT	CASSGGPGGTGELFF
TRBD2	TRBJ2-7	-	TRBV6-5	TGTGCCAGCGGACTAGCGGGCCGGAACGAGCAGTACTTC	CASGLAGRNEQYF
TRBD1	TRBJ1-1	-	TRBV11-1	TGTGCCAGCAGCTTAACCCAGGGGGGCACTGAAGCTTTCTTT	CASSLTQGGTEAFF
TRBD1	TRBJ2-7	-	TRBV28	TGTGCCAGCAGTTTGTCCGGGACAGGAGTATACGAGCAGTACTTC	CASSLSGTGVYEQYF
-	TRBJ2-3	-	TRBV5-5	TGTGCCAGCAGCTCCGGGAGTCACACAGATACGCAGTATTTT	CASSSGSHTDTQYF
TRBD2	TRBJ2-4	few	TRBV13	TGTGCCAGCAGCTCGACTAGCGGGAGGGCCTTCGACATTCAGTACTTC	CASSSTSGRAFDIQYF
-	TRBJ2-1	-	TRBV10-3	TGTGCCATCAGTGAGTCAACTAGTAGACTCGATGAGCAGTTCTTC	CAISESTSRLDEQFF
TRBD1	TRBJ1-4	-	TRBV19	TGTGCCAGTAGTATCGGGCAGGGGGCCGAAAAACTGTTTTTT	CASSIGQGAEKLFF
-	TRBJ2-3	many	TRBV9	TGTGCCAGCAGCTCGTACTCGGACTCTAGCACAGATACGCAGTATTTT	CASSSYSDSSTDTQYF
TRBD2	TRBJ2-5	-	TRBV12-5	TGTGCTAGTGGTTCCGCGGGGGGGAGCGGGACCCAGTACTTC	CASGSAGGSGTQYF
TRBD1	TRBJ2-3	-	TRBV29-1	TGCAGCGTTGAGGGGACAGGGACAGATACGCAGTATTTT	CSVEGTGTDTQYF
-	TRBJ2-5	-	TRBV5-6	TGTGCCAGCAGCTCTATATTGATTGAGACCCAGTACTTC	CASSSILIETQYF
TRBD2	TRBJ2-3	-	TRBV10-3	TGTGCCATCAGGGGGGAAGGACAGCCGGGACTAGCGGGAGCCACAGATACGCAGTATTTT	CAIRGEGQPGLAGATDTQYF
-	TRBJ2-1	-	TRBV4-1	TGCGCCAGCAGCCAAGAGGGCAGGACTACCTACAATGAGCAGTTCTTC	CASSQEGRTTYNEQFF
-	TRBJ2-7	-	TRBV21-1	TGTGCCAGCAGCTTGGCTAGCGGGAAACGATCCTACGAGCAGTACTTC	CASSLASGKRSYEQYF
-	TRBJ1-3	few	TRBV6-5	TGTGCCAGCAGAGACAGGAGGTCCTCTGGAAACACCATATATTTT	CASRDRRSSGNTIYF
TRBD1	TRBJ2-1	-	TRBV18	TGTGCCAGCTCACCATGGGACAGGGACAATGAGCAGTTCTTC	CASSPWDRDNEQFF
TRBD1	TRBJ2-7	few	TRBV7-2	TGTGCCAGCAGCTCCCAAGGGGGCGGCACCTACGAGCAGTACTTC	CASSSQGGGTYEQYF
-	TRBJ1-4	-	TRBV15	TGTGCCACCAGCAGAGATCCCCCAGGGGTAATTGAAAAACTGTTTTTT	CATSRDPPGVIEKLFF
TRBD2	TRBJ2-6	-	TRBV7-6	TGTGCCAGCAGCTTAGGGACTAGCCCATACTCTGGGGCCAACGTCCTGACTTTC	CASSLGTSPYSGANVLTF
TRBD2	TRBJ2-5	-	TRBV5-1	TGCGCCAGCAGCTCCGCGGGACTACAAGAGACCCAGTACTTC	CASSSAGLQETQYF